The T cell receptor (beta chain) described here comes from a study of identifying expanded T cells in peripheral blood. Study-wide points: Over approximately two and four weeks, about 15 and 18 clones changed, versus approximately 1.1 between replicates.

Regarding this clone: Its antigen remains unknown.

The V and J ends lost 7 bases and 4 bases respectively, with 11 bases between them. Germline V gene sequence: CDR1 MNHNY, CDR2 SVGAGI (reference sequence). CDR3 length equals 13 residues. No infections or other immune events were documented during collection. Sequencing used immunoSEQ multiplex PCR; TCRdb keeps in-frame clones, though not all of them. In the table there are 45,000 to 60,000 clones, about 85% of which are singletons. The sample consisted of blood. The TCR sequence derives from a person aged 18 to 75 in good health. The chain employs TRBV6-6 and TRBJ1-3; D is unresolved. Here the CDR3 reads CASTLKGGNTIYF. The CDR3 DNA sequence: TGTGCCAGCACCTTGAAAGGGGGAAACACCATATATTTT.